This TCR beta chain was sequenced in a study of blood T cell repertoires in COVID-19. This CDR3 region has 16 residues. The V gene's germline CDR1 is SGHTA and CDR2 FQGNSA. The V segment lost 5 bases and the J segment 0 bases; nucleotides outside the gene matches: 6. Clones were sequenced by immunoSEQ multiplex PCR, and TCRdb holds only the in-frame ones, with some missing. The data hold around 150,000 clones, with 75% to 90% observed a single time. This clonotype originated in an older woman with active COVID-19. The chain joins TRBV7-2 to TRBJ2-7, with TRBD2 matching over 11 bases. Sequences were obtained from peripheral blood. The CDR3 nucleotides read TGTGCCAGCAGCCCGACTAGCGGGGTAAGCTCCTACGAGCAGTACTTC. Protein sequence: CASSPTSGVSSYEQYF.